This T cell receptor (beta chain) comes out of a study of spatial heterogeneity in lung cancer. The CDR3 consists of 15 residues. The V and J ends lost 1 base and 3 bases respectively, with 13 bases between them. Germline V CDR1 and CDR2: MNHNS, SASEGT. This clonotype was seen many times. TCRdb analysed the 5' RACE reads with MiXCR anew, one entry per CDR3 protein. The sample lists over 50,000 distinct CDR3 sequences, under 7.5% occurring once. Noted time point: sample taken at primary tumor resection. The rearrangement uses TRBV6-1 and TRBJ2-7, with a possible D match to TRBD2 (7 bases). The sample here was PBMCs, taken at surgery. The sequence derives from a female donor with early-stage non-small cell lung cancer. The CDR3: CASSEGGGPVYEQYV. CDR3 nucleotide sequence: TGTGCCAGCAGTGAAGGGGGGGGGCCCGTCTACGAGCAGTACGTC.